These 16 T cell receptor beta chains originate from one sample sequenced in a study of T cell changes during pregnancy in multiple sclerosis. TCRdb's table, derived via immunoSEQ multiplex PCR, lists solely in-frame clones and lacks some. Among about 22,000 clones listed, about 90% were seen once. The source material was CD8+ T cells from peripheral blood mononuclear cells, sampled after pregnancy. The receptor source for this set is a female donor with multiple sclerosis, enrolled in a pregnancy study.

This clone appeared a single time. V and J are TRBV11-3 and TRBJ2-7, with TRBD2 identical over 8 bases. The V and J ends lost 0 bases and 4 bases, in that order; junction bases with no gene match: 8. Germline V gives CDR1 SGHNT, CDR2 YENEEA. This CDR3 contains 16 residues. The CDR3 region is CASSLDRTSGSYEQYF. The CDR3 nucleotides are TGTGCCAGCAGCTTAGATCGAACTAGCGGTTCATACGAGCAGTACTTC.

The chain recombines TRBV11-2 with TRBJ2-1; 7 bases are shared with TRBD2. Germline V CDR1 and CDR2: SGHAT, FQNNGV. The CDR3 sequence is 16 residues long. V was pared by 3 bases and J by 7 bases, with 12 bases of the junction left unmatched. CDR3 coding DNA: TGTGCCAGCAGCTTCCCAGTGGCGGGAGTGGGAAATGAGCAGTTCTTC. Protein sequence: CASSFPVAGVGNEQFF.

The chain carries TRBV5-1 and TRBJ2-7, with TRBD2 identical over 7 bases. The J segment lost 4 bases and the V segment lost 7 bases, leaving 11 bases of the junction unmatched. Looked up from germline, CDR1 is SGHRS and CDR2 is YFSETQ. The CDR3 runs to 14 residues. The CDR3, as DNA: TGCGCCAGCTCAGAAAGCGGGATACAATACGAGCAGTACTTC. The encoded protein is CASSESGIQYEQYF. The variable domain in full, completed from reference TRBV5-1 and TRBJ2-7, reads KAGVTQTPRYLIKTRGQQVTLSCSPISGHRSVSWYQQTPGQGLQFLFEYFSETQRNKGNFPGRFSGRQFSNSRSEMNVSTLELGDSALYLCASSESGIQYEQYFGPGTRLTVT.

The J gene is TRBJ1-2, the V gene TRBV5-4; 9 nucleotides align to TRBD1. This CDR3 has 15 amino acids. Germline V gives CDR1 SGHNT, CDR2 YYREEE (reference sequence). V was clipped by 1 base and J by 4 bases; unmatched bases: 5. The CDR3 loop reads CASSLSKDRGYGYTF. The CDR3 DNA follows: TGTGCCAGCAGCTTGAGTAAGGACAGGGGCTATGGCTACACCTTC.

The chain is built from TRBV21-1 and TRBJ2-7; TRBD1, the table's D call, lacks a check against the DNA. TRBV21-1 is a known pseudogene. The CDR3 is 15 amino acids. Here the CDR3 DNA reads TGTGCCAGCAGCAAACCTGGAGGGACAGGGTGCGAGCAGTACTTC. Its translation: CASSKPGGTGCEQYF.

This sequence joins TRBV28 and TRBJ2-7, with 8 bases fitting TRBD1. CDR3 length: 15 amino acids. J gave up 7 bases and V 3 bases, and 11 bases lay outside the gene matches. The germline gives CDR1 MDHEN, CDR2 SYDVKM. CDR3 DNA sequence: TGTGCCAGCAGTTTTTCGGCCGAGACAGGGGTTGAGCAGTACTTC. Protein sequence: CASSFSAETGVEQYF.

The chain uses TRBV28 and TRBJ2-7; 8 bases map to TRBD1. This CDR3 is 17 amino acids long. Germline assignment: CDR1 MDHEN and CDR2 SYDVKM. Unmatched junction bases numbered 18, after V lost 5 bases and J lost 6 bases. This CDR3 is CASSAQGALGLLVEQYF. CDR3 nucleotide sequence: TGTGCCAGCAGTGCGCAGGGGGCGCTGGGTTTGCTGGTCGAGCAGTACTTC.

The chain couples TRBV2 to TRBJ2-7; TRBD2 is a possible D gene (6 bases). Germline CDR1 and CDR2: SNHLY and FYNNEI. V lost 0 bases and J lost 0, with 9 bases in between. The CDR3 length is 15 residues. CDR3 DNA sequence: TGTGCCAGCAGTGAAGCAGGCGGGGCCTCCTACGAGCAGTACTTC. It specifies CASSEAGGASYEQYF.

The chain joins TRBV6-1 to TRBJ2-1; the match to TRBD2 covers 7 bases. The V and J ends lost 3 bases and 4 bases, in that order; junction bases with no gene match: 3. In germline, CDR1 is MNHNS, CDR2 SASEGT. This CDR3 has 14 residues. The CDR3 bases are TGTGCCAGCAGTGACGCTAGCGGATACAATGAGCAGTTCTTC. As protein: CASSDASGYNEQFF.

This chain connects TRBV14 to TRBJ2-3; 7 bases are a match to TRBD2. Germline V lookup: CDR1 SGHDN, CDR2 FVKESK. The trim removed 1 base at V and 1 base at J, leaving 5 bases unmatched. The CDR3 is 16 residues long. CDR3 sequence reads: CASSQGHTSGTDTQYF. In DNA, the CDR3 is TGTGCCAGCAGCCAAGGCCACACTAGCGGCACAGATACGCAGTATTTT. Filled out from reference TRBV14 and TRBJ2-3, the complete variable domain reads EAGVTQFPSHSVIEKGQTVTLRCDPISGHDNLYWYRRVMGKEIKFLLHFVKESKQDESGMPNNRFLAERTGGTYSTLKVQPAELEDSGVYFCASSQGHTSGTDTQYFGPGTRLTVL.

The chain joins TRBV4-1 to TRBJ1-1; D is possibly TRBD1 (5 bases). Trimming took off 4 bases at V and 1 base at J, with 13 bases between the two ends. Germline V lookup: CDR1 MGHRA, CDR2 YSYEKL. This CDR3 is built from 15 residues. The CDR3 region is CASSLRIQGNTEAFF. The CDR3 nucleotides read TGCGCCAGCAGCCTCCGTATTCAGGGGAACACTGAAGCTTTCTTT.

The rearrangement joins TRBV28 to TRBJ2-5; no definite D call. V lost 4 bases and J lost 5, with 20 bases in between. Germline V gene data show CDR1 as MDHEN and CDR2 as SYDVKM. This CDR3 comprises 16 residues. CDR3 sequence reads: CASSSPLRRSRETQYF. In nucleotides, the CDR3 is TGTGCCAGCAGTTCCCCTCTTCGCCGATCGCGGGAGACCCAGTACTTC.

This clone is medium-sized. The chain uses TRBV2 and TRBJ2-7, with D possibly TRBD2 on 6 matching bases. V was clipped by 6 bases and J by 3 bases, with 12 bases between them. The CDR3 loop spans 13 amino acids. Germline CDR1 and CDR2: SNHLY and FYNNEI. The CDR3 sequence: CASSGGSSYEQYF. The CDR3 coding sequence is TGTGCCAGCAGCGGAGGGTCTAGCTACGAGCAGTACTTC.

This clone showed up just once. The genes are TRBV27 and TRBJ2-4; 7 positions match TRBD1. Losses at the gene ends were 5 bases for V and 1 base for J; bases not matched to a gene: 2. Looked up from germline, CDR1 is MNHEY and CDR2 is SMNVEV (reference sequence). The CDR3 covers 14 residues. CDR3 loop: CASSDREAKNIQYF. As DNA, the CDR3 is TGTGCCAGCAGTGACAGGGAGGCCAAAAACATTCAGTACTTC.

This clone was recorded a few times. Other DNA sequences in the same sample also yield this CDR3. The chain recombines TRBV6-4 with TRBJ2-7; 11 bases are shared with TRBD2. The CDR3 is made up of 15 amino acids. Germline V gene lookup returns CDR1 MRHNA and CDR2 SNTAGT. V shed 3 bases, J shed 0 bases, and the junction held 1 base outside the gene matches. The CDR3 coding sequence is TGTGCCAGCAGTGAAGGACTAGCGGGCTCCTACGAGCAGTACTTC. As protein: CASSEGLAGSYEQYF.

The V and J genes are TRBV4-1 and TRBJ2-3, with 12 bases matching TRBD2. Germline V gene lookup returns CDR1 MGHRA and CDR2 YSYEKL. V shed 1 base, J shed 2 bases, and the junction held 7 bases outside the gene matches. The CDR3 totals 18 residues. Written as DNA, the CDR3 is TGCGCCAGCAGCCAAGGCAGGGGACTAGCGGGCGACACAGATACGCAGTATTTT. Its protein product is CASSQGRGLAGDTDTQYF.